This T cell receptor (beta chain) stems from a study of OX40 agonist ivuxolimab in advanced cancers. The overall study: The dose-escalation group included hepatocellular carcinoma, melanoma, renal cell carcinoma and head and neck cancer. Age averaged around 58 years (range about 23 to 85), and roughly 82% were male. Study-level points and caveats: CD8+ T cells showed, on average, more clonal expansion than CD4+ cells.

V was cut by 4 bases and J by 0 bases, with 22 bases left in between. The CDR3 covers 18 residues. Germline CDR1 is SGHNT and CDR2 is YYREEE (reference sequence). About this clone: Its antigen remains unidentified.

The protocol was immunoSEQ multiplex PCR, while the TCRdb copy is restricted to in-frame clones and leaves out a portion. The sample lists about 18,000 clones; roughly 91% were seen once. This specimen consisted of CD4+ or CD8+ T cells sorted from blood, obtained in a trial of the OX40 agonist ivuxolimab. The source is an adult with an advanced solid tumor such as melanoma, head and neck, liver or kidney cancer. The chain carries TRBV5-4 and TRBJ1-1; D unclear. The CDR3 reads CASSPHLGRSDLNTEAFF. The CDR3 DNA reads as TGTGCCAGCAGCCCTCACCTGGGCAGATCCGACTTGAACACTGAAGCTTTCTTT.